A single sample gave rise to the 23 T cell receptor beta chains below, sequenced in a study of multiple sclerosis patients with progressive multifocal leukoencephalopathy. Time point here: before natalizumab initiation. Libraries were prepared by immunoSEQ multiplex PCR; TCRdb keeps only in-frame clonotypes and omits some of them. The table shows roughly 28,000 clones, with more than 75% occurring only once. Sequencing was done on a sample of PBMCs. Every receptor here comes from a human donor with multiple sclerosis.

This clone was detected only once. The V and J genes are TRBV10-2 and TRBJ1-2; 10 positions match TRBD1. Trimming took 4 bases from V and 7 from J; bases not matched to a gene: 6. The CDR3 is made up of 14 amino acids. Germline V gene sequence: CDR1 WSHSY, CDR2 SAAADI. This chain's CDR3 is CASSGQGAVGGYTF. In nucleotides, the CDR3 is TGCGCCAGCAGTGGACAGGGGGCAGTCGGTGGCTACACCTTC.

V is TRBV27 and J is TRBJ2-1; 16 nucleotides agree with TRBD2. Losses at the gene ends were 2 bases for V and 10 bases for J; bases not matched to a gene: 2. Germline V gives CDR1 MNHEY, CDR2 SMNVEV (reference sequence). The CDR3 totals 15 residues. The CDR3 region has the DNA TGTGCCAGCAGTTTAGGGACTAGCGGGGGGGGAGAGCAGTTCTTC. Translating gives CASSLGTSGGGEQFF.

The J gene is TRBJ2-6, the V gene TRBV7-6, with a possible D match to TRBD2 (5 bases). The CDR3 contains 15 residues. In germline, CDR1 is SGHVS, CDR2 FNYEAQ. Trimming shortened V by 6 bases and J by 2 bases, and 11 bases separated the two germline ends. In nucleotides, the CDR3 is TGTGCCAGCAGTCGTGTCGGGGCTGGGGCCAACGTCCTGACTTTC. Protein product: CASSRVGAGANVLTF. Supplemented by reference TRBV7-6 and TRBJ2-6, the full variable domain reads GAGVSQSPRYKVTKRGQDVALRCDPISGHVSLYWYRQALGQGPEFLTYFNYEAQQDKSGLPNDRFSAERPEGSISTLTIQRTEQRDSAMYRCASSRVGAGANVLTFGAGSRLTVL.

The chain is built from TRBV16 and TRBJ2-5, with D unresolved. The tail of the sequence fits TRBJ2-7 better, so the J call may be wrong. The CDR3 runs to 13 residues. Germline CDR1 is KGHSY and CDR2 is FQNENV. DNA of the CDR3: TGTGCCAGCAGCCAATCCAGAACGCACGAGCAGTACTTC. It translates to CASSQSRTHEQYF.

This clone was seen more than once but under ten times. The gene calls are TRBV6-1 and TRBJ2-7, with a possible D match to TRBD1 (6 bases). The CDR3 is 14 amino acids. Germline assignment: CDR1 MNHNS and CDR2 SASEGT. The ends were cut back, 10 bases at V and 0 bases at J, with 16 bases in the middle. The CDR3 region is CAIRDTLHSYEQYF. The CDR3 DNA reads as TGTGCCATCCGGGACACTCTACACTCCTACGAGCAGTACTTC.

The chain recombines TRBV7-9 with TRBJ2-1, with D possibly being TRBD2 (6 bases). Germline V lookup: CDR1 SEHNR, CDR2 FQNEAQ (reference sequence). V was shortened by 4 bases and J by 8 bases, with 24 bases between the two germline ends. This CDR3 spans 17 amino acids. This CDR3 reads CASSSEEGKGLAYEQFF. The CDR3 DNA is TGTGCCAGCAGCTCCGAGGAGGGTAAAGGTTTAGCTTATGAGCAGTTCTTC.

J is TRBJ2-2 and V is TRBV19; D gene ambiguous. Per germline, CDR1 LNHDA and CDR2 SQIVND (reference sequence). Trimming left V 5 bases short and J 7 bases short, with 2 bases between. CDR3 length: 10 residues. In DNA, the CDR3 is TGTGCCAGTAGTCGCGGGGAGCTGTTTTTT. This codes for CASSRGELFF.

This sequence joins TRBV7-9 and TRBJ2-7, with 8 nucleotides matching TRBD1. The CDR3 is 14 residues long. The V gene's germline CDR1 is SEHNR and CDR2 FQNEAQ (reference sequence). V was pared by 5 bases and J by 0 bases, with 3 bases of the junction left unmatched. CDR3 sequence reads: CASSNTGGSYEQYF. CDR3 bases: TGTGCCAGCAGCAATACAGGGGGCTCCTACGAGCAGTACTTC.

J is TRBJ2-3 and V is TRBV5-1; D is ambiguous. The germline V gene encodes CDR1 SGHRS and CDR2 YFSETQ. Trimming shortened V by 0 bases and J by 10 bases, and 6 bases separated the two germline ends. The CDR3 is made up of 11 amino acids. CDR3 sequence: CASSLERAQYF. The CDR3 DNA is TGCGCCAGCAGCTTGGAAAGGGCGCAGTATTTT. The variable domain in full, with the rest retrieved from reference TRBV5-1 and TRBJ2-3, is KAGVTQTPRYLIKTRGQQVTLSCSPISGHRSVSWYQQTPGQGLQFLFEYFSETQRNKGNFPGRFSGRQFSNSRSEMNVSTLELGDSALYLCASSLERAQYFGPGTRLTVL.

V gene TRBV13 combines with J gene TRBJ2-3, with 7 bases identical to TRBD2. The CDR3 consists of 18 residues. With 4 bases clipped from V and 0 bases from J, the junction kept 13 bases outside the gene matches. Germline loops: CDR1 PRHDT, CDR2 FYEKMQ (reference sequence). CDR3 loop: CASSSSLGAGDSTDTQYF. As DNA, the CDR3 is TGTGCCAGCAGCTCCTCCCTAGGGGCGGGGGACAGCACAGATACGCAGTATTTT.

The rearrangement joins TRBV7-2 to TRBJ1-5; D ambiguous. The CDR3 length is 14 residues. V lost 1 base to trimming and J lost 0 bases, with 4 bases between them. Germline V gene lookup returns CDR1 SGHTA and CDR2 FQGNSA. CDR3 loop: CASSLVGSNQPQHF. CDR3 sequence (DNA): TGTGCCAGCAGCTTAGTGGGTAGCAATCAGCCCCAGCATTTT. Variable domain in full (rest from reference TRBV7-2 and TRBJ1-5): GAGVSQSPSNKVTEKGKDVELRCDPISGHTALYWYRQSLGQGLEFLIYFQGNSAPDKSGLPSDRFSAERTGGSVSTLTIQRTQQEDSAVYLCASSLVGSNQPQHFGDGTRLSIL.

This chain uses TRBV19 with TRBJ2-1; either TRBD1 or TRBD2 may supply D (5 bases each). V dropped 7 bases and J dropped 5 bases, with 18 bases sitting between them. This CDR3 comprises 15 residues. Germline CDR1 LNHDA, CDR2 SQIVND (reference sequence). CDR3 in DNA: TGTGCCAGTATGAACCGGGACGGAAAAGACAATGAGCAGTTCTTC. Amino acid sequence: CASMNRDGKDNEQFF.

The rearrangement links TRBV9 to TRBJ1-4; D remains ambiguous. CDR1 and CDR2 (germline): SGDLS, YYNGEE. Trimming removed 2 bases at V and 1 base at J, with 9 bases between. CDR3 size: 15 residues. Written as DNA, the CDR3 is TGTGCCAGCAGCGTCCGACTGGGAACTAATGAAAAACTGTTTTTT. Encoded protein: CASSVRLGTNEKLFF.

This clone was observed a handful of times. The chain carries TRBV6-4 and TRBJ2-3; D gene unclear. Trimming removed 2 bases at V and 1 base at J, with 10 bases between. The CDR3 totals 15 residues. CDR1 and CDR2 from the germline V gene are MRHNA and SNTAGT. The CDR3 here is CASSDVAEGTDTQYF. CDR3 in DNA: TGTGCCAGCAGTGACGTTGCGGAAGGCACAGATACGCAGTATTTT.

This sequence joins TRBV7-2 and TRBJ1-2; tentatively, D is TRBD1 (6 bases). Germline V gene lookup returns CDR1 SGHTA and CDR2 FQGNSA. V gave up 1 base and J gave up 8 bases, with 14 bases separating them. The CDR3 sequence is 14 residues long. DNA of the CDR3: TGTGCCAGCAGCTTAGTTGGGGGGGCGGACGGCTACACCTTC. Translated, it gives CASSLVGGADGYTF.

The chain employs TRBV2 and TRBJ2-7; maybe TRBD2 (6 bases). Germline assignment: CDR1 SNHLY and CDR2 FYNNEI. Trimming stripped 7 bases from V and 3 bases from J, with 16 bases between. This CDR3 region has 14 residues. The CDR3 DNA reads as TGTGCCAGCAAGCCGGGGGATGGGGGCTACGAGCAGTACTTC. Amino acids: CASKPGDGGYEQYF.

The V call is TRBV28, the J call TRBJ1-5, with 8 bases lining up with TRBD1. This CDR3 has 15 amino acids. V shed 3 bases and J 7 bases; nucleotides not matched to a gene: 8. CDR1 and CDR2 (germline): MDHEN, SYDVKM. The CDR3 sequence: CASSFQDRVGQPQHF. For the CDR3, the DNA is TGTGCCAGCAGTTTTCAGGACAGGGTGGGGCAGCCCCAGCATTTT.

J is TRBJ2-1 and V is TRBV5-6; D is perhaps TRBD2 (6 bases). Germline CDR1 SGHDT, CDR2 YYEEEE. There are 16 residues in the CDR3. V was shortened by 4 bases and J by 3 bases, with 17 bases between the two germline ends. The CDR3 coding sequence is TGTGCCAGCAGCCTCGGGGTAGCGGACTTCTACAATGAGCAGTTCTTC. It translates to CASSLGVADFYNEQFF.

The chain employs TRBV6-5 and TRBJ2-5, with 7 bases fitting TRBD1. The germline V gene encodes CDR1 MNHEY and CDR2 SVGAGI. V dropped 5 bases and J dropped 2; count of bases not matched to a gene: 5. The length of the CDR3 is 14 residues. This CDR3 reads CASSRGTVQETQYF. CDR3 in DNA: TGTGCCAGCAGTAGGGGGACAGTTCAAGAGACCCAGTACTTC.

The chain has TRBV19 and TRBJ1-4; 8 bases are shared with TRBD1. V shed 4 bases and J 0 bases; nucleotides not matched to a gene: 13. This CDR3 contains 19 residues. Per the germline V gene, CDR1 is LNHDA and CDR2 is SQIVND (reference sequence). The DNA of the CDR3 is TGTGCCAGTAGTACACCTAAGTCAGGGGGCCGAGCAACTAATGAAAAACTGTTTTTT. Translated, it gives CASSTPKSGGRATNEKLFF.

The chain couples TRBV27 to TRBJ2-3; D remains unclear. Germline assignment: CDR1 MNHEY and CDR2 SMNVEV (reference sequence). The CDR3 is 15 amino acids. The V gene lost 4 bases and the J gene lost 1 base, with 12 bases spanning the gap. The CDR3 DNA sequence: TGTGCCAGCAGTTCCCCCTTTCCTGGCACAGATACGCAGTATTTT. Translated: CASSSPFPGTDTQYF.

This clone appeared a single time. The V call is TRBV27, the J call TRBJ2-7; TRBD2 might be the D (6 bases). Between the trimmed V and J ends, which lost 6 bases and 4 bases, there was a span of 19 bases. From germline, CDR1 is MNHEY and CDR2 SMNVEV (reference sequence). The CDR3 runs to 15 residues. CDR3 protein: CASSRDSGQGYEQYF. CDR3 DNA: TGTGCCAGCAGCCGGGACTCAGGACAAGGTTACGAGCAGTACTTC.

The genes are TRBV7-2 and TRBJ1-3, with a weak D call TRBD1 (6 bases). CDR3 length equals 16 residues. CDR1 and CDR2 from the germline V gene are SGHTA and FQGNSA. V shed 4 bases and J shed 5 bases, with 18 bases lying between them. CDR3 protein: CASSSPDSRTRNTIYF. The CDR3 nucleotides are TGTGCCAGCAGCTCACCGGACAGCAGGACTAGAAACACCATATATTTT.